The 28 T cell receptor beta chains below were found in one sample sequenced in a study of monozygotic twins with inflammatory bowel disease. TCRdb reprocessed the 5' RACE reads and reports one entry per CDR3 protein, with no DNA. The listing contains approximately 400,000 distinct CDR3 sequences. Sequencing was carried out using blood. These receptors all come from a human donor with ulcerative colitis or Crohn's disease, or a healthy co-twin of an affected twin (not recorded which).

The V and J genes are TRBV5-1 and TRBJ2-5. The CDR3 loop spans 11 amino acids. Germline V gives CDR1 SGHRS, CDR2 YFSETQ. This CDR3 reads CASSTKETQYF.

V is TRBV29-1 and J is TRBJ1-1; the D gene TCRdb calls, TRBD1, cannot be checked with no DNA. The CDR3 runs 14 residues. In germline, CDR1 is SQVTM, CDR2 ANQGSEA. The CDR3 loop is CSVEDRQGGTEAFF.

V gene TRBV25-1 combines with J gene TRBJ2-7. The length of the CDR3 is 15 residues. The germline gives CDR1 MGHDK, CDR2 SYGVNS. The CDR3 spells CASSPRVTVPYEQYF.

The chain joins TRBV28 to TRBJ1-5; the D gene TCRdb calls, TRBD1, cannot be checked with no DNA. The V gene's germline CDR1 is MDHEN and CDR2 SYDVKM. There are 15 residues in the CDR3. The chain's CDR3 is CASSFNDRSNQPQHF. Using reference TRBV28 and TRBJ1-5 for the parts outside the CDR3, the full variable domain is DVKVTQSSRYLVKRTGEKVFLECVQDMDHENMFWYRQDPGLGLRLIYFSYDVKMKEKGDIPEGYSVSREKKERFSLILESASTNQTSMYLCASSFNDRSNQPQHFGDGTRLSIL.

The chain carries TRBV20-1 and TRBJ1-2; TCRdb gives TRBD1 as the D gene, but with no DNA this cannot be confirmed. Germline V CDR1 and CDR2: DFQATT, SNEGSKA (reference sequence). The CDR3 extends over 13 amino acids. The CDR3 sequence: CSATKDRLYGYTF.

This chain joins TRBV10-3 and TRBJ2-5. CDR3 length: 14 amino acids. Germline CDR1 is ENHRY and CDR2 is SYGVKD. CDR3 loop: CAISGSGYGETQYF.

V usage is TRBV5-1 and J usage is TRBJ2-3. Germline V lookup: CDR1 SGHRS, CDR2 YFSETQ. This CDR3 is built from 16 residues. The CDR3: CASSLELWTSTDTQYF.

This chain uses TRBV20-1 with TRBJ1-4. The CDR3 sequence is 13 residues long. The V gene's germline CDR1 is DFQATT and CDR2 SNEGSKA (reference sequence). The CDR3 is CSVSSMVDKKLFF.

The chain is built from TRBV24-1 and TRBJ2-3; the D call from TCRdb, TRBD2, cannot be confirmed without DNA. Germline V gives CDR1 KGHDR, CDR2 SFDVKD. The length of the CDR3 is 15 residues. The CDR3 here is CATSDASGGSDTQYF.

The chain links TRBV9 to TRBJ2-6. The CDR3 covers 16 residues. Germline V gene sequence: CDR1 SGDLS, CDR2 YYNGEE. CDR3 residues: CASSVATGSGANVLTF.

The chain links TRBV7-9 to TRBJ1-6. Germline lookup yields CDR1 SEHNR and CDR2 FQNEAQ (reference sequence). The CDR3 is 12 residues long. CDR3 region: CASSLGGKPLHF.

This chain connects TRBV5-1 to TRBJ1-2; TCRdb calls TRBD1, which cannot be checked without DNA. Germline values: CDR1 SGHRS, CDR2 YFSETQ. CDR3 length: 13 amino acids. The CDR3 sequence: CASSVGQGGGYTF. The whole variable domain, remainder taken from reference TRBV5-1 and TRBJ1-2, is KAGVTQTPRYLIKTRGQQVTLSCSPISGHRSVSWYQQTPGQGLQFLFEYFSETQRNKGNFPGRFSGRQFSNSRSEMNVSTLELGDSALYLCASSVGQGGGYTFGSGTRLTVV.

V and J are TRBV19 and TRBJ1-4; the TCRdb D gene call, TRBD1, has no DNA to confirm it. The CDR3 totals 14 residues. Germline V gene data show CDR1 as LNHDA and CDR2 as SQIVND (reference sequence). Here the CDR3 reads CASKAPGQHEKLFF.

This chain uses TRBV10-3 with TRBJ1-5. The germline V gene encodes CDR1 ENHRY and CDR2 SYGVKD. This CDR3 has 13 residues. CDR3 region: CAISESLGQPQHF.

V and J are TRBV5-4 and TRBJ2-1. Per the germline V gene, CDR1 is SGHNT and CDR2 is YYREEE (reference sequence). This CDR3 is 14 amino acids long. The CDR3 reads CASIPRNDNNEQFF.

The V and J genes are TRBV7-2 and TRBJ2-1; without DNA, the TCRdb call of TRBD2 cannot be checked. The V gene's germline CDR1 is SGHTA and CDR2 FQGNSA. The CDR3 extends over 15 amino acids. This CDR3 is CASSWSGDSYNEQFF. The full variable domain, with the rest looked up from reference TRBV7-2 and TRBJ2-1, is GAGVSQSPSNKVTEKGKDVELRCDPISGHTALYWYRQSLGQGLEFLIYFQGNSAPDKSGLPSDRFSAERTGGSVSTLTIQRTQQEDSAVYLCASSWSGDSYNEQFFGPGTRLTVL.

The chain couples TRBV15 to TRBJ2-3; TCRdb proposes TRBD2, but this gene call is untestable without DNA. This CDR3 is 16 amino acids long. CDR1 and CDR2 from the germline V gene are LNHNV and YYDKDF (reference sequence). The CDR3 sequence: CATSRGASGSSDTQYF.

The chain has TRBV4-3 and TRBJ2-7; TCRdb outputs TRBD2, but without DNA this stays unchecked. The CDR3 has 15 residues. Per germline, CDR1 LGHNA and CDR2 YSLEER. CDR3 sequence reads: CASSQSSGRPYEQYF.

V usage is TRBV30 and J usage is TRBJ2-2; checking the TCRdb D call of TRBD2 is not possible without DNA. The CDR3 is made up of 15 amino acids. Germline V gene data show CDR1 as GTSNPN and CDR2 as SVGIG (reference sequence). CDR3 region: CACSTSGGNTGELFF.

The chain combines TRBV20-1 with TRBJ2-5. CDR1 and CDR2 from the germline V gene are DFQATT and SNEGSKA (reference sequence). The CDR3 length is 13 residues. The CDR3 sequence: CSASADAQRTQYF.

This chain connects TRBV3-1 to TRBJ2-7. In germline, CDR1 is LGHDT, CDR2 YNNKEL (reference sequence). This CDR3 is built from 14 residues. The CDR3 protein is CASSQDLTSYEQYF.

The J gene is TRBJ2-5, the V gene TRBV6-2 or TRBV6-3. Germline assignment: CDR1 MNHEY and CDR2 SVGEGT. CDR3 length equals 12 residues. The CDR3 loop reads CASRQLTGTQYF.

The chain recombines TRBV11-3 with TRBJ2-1; TCRdb outputs TRBD2, but without DNA this stays unchecked. Germline assignment: CDR1 SGHNT and CDR2 YENEEA. There are 17 residues in the CDR3. CDR3 sequence: CASSLGLRGRSYNEQFF. Using reference TRBV11-3 and TRBJ2-1 for the parts outside the CDR3, the full variable domain is EAGVVQSPRYKIIEKKQPVAFWCNPISGHNTLYWYLQNLGQGPELLIRYENEEAVDDSQLPKDRFSAERLKGVDSTLKIQPAELGDSAVYLCASSLGLRGRSYNEQFFGPGTRLTVL.

This chain links TRBV7-3 with TRBJ1-1; TCRdb calls TRBD1, which cannot be checked without DNA. Looked up from germline, CDR1 is SGHTA and CDR2 is FQGTGA. CDR3 size: 14 residues. The CDR3 reads CASSLWGQGSEAFF. Based on the CDR3 plus reference TRBV7-3 and TRBJ1-1, the full variable domain is GAGVSQTPSNKVTEKGKYVELRCDPISGHTALYWYRQSLGQGPEFLIYFQGTGAADDSGLPNDRFFAVRPEGSVSTLKIQRTERGDSAVYLCASSLWGQGSEAFFGQGTRLTVV.

The rearrangement uses TRBV30 and TRBJ1-2; lacking DNA, the TRBD1 call made by TCRdb goes unchecked. This CDR3 comprises 15 residues. Germline V lookup: CDR1 GTSNPN, CDR2 SVGIG (reference sequence). CDR3 loop: CAWRANNRVYYGYTF.

The chain carries TRBV30 and TRBJ1-2; lacking DNA, the TRBD1 call made by TCRdb goes unchecked. CDR3 length equals 20 residues. In germline, CDR1 is GTSNPN, CDR2 SVGIG (reference sequence). This CDR3 reads CAWRTYLRGTGGGKDYGYTF. Looking up the rest from reference TRBV30 and TRBJ1-2 gives the full variable domain: SQTIHQWPATLVQPVGSPLSLECTVEGTSNPNLYWYRQAAGRGLQLLFYSVGIGQISSEVPQNLSASRPQDRQFILSSKKLLLSDSGFYLCAWRTYLRGTGGGKDYGYTFGSGTRLTVV.

The V and J genes are TRBV28 and TRBJ1-5. The CDR3 contains 15 residues. Germline CDR1 reads MDHEN; CDR2 reads SYDVKM. The CDR3 loop reads CASSVLRAGSQPQHF.

The CDR3 sequence is CASRGSGANVLTF. This chain connects TRBV7-9 to TRBJ2-6. Germline values: CDR1 SEHNR, CDR2 FQNEAQ (reference sequence). The CDR3 is 13 amino acids.